This entry features one TCR beta chain sequence. Its antigen has not been determined. Nothing much larger sits one base from this clone, and base qualities are not available. Whole blood was collected in K2EDTA tubes by collaborating institutions according to the institutions' own protocols. For TCRbeta analysis, collaborators shipped samples as frozen whole blood, isolated PBMCs, or DNA extracted from either of those sample types. TCRbeta CDR3 regions were amplified from genomic DNA by means of the immunoSEQ Assay, a bias-controlled multiplex PCR. Processing in the source paper ran as follows. The number of nucleated cells in each sample was estimated from the amplification of reference gene primers within the assay. To quantify the absolute abundance of each unique TCRbeta CDR3 rearrangement, sequence reads were collapsed and filtered. For each sample, productive Simpson clonality was calculated as the square root of Simpson's diversity index across productive rearrangements. As stored in TCRdb, this immuneACCESS dataset retains in-frame rearrangements with V and J assigned. A fraction of the clones does not appear; measured against another copy, unresolved V genes explain less than half of the discrepancy, and the remainder lacks a known reason. The V and J calls and the clone size are those of that table, but D and trimming were determined from the DNA. Counted in this sample were about 300,000 clones; around 88% of them appeared once. Approximately 4.6% of the sample comes from the top ten.

From the germline V gene, CDR1 is MNHEY and CDR2 is SVGAGI. V lost 4 bases and J lost 0 bases; the stretch between them is 15 bases long. There are 16 amino acids in the CDR3, from cysteine to phenylalanine inclusive. Only the CDR3 region is kept as DNA, spanning 48 bases read in frame from base 1. The sample originates from a study of blood T cell repertoires in COVID-19 (dated by TCRdb to the early 2020s). About the study as a whole: The collaborator samples originated in the United States, Italy and Spain and spanned the acute and convalescent phases of COVID-19. The material from the prospective study consisted of cDNA or gDNA derived from T cells, B-cell-depleted T cells, or PBMCs. Deeply sampled blood TCRbeta repertoires from subjects exposed to, actively infected with, or recovered from COVID-19 were included in the dataset. The repertoires were made available in a free public database intended to serve as a resource for research on the immune response to SARS-CoV-2. The samples were drawn from two sources: the first 160 participants of the ongoing ImmuneRACE study, and some 1,300 subjects contributed by 6 global collaborators. The sample metadata nearly always contained a de-identified subject ID, COVID-19 status, age in years and sex. Where HLA class I and class II types were available, the types were taken from metadata supplied by the sample provider, not from assay-based typing.

Here is what the overall study found, with its caveats: Clinical and demographic metadata were provided uncurated, with the amount varying by source and participant.

The chain uses TRBV6-5 and TRBJ1-1, with no confidently assigned D gene. The sample consisted of peripheral blood. The clonotype comes from a man aged 35 to 55 with acute or convalescent COVID-19. The DNA sequence is TGTGCCAGCAGTTCTGGAGAAAGGACTATGAACACTGAAGCTTTCTTT. This sequence encodes CASSSGERTMNTEAFF.